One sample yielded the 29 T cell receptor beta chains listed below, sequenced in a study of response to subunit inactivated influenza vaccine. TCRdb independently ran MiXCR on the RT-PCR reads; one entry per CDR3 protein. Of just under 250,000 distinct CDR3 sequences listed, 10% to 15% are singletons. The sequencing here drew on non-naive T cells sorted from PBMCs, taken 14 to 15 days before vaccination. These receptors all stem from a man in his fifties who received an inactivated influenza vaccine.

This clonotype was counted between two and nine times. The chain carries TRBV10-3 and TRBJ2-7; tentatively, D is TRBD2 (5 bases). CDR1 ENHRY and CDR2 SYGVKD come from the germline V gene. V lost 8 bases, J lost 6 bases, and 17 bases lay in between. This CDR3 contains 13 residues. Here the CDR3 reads CAILEDLEGEQYF. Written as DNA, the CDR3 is TGTGCCATCTTGGAGGACTTAGAAGGCGAGCAGTACTTC.

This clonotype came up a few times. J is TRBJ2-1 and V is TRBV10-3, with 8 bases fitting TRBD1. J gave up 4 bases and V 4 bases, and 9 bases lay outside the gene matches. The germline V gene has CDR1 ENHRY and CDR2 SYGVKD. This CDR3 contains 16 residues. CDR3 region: CAISGGTGKNYNEQFF. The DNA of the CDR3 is TGTGCCATCAGTGGGGGGACAGGTAAAAATTACAATGAGCAGTTCTTC.

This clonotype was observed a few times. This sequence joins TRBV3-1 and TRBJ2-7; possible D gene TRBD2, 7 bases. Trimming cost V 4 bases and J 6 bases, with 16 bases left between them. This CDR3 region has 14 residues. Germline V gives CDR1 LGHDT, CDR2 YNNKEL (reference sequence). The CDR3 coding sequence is TGTGCCAGCAGCCTTTTAGGGGGGGGAGGCGAGCAGTACTTC. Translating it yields CASSLLGGGGEQYF.

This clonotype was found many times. The CDR3 spells CASSQDRGEQFF. For the CDR3, the DNA is TGCGCCAGCAGCCAAGATCGGGGGGAGCAGTTCTTC. The rearrangement joins TRBV4-3 to TRBJ2-1; a possible D gene is TRBD2 (6 bases). The CDR3 consists of 12 residues. The ends were cut back, 0 bases at V and 10 bases at J, with 7 bases in the middle. The germline CDR1 and CDR2 sequences are LGHNA and YSLEER.

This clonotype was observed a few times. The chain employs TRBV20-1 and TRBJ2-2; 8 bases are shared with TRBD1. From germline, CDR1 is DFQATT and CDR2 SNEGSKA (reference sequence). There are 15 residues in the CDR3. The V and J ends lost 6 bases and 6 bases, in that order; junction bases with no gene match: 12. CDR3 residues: CSALAGQGAAGELFF. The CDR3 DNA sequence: TGCAGTGCCCTGGCCGGGCAGGGGGCTGCCGGGGAGCTGTTTTTT.

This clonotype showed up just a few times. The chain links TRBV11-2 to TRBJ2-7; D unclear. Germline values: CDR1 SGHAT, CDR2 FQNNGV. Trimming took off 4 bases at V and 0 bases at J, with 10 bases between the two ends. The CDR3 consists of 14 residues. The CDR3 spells CASSYERSSYEQYF. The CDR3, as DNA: TGTGCCAGCAGCTACGAACGCAGCTCCTACGAGCAGTACTTC.

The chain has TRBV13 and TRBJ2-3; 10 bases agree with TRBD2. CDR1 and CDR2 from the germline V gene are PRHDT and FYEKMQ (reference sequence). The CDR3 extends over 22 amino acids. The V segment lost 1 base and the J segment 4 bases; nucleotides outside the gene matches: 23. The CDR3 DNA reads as TGTGCCAGCAGCTTAGCCGACGGAGGGTTTGGGCTAGCGGGAGCCGGAGCAGATACGCAGTATTTT. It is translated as CASSLADGGFGLAGAGADTQYF.

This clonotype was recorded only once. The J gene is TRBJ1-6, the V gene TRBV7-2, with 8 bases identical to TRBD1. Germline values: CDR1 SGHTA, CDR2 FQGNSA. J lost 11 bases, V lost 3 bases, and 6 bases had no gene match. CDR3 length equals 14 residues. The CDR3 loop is CASSLTGVHTPLHF. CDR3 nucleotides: TGTGCCAGCAGCTTGACAGGGGTTCATACACCCCTCCACTTT.

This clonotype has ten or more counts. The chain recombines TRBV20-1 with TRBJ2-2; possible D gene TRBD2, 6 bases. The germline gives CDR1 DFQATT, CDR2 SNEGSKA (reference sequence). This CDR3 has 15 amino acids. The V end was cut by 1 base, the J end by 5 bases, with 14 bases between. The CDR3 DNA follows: TGCAGTGCTAGAGTCAGCGGGCGGGCTACCGGGGAGCTGTTTTTT. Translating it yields CSARVSGRATGELFF.

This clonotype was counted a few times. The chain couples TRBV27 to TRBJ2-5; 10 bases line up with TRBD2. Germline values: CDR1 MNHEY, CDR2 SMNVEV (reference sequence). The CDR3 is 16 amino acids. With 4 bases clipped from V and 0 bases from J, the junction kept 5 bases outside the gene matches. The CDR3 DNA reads TGTGCCAGCAGTTCTCTAGCGGGAGCATACCAAGAGACCCAGTACTTC. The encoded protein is CASSSLAGAYQETQYF.

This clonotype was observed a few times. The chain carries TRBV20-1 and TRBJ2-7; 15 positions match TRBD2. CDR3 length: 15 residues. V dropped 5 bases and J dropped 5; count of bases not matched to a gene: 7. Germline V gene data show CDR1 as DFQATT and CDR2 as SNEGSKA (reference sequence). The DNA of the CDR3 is TGCAGTGCTGCCGGCGGACTAGCGGGGGGGAACGAGCAGTACTTC. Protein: CSAAGGLAGGNEQYF.

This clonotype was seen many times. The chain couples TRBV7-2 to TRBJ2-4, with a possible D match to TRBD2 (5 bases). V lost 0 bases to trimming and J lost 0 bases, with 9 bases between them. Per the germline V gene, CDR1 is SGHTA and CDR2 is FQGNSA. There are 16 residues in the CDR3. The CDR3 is CASSLAGALAKNIQYF. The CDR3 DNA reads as TGTGCCAGCAGCTTAGCGGGAGCCCTAGCCAAAAACATTCAGTACTTC.

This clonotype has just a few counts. CDR3 residues: CASSLRVSIEQYF. The CDR3 bases are TGTGCCAGCAGCTTAAGGGTTTCGATCGAGCAGTACTTC. This chain connects TRBV7-2 to TRBJ2-7; D gene uncertain. In germline, CDR1 is SGHTA, CDR2 FQGNSA. The V gene lost 2 bases and the J gene lost 6 bases, with 11 bases spanning the gap. The CDR3 runs 13 residues. Together with reference TRBV7-2 and TRBJ2-7, the CDR3 gives the full variable domain: GAGVSQSPSNKVTEKGKDVELRCDPISGHTALYWYRQSLGQGLEFLIYFQGNSAPDKSGLPSDRFSAERTGGSVSTLTIQRTQQEDSAVYLCASSLRVSIEQYFGPGTRLTVT.

The CDR3 region has the DNA TGCAGCGTCTCGATTCTATTAGGGACAGCCTCAGATACGCAGTATTTT. It codes for CSVSILLGTASDTQYF. The chain combines TRBV29-1 with TRBJ2-3; 7 bases fit TRBD1. Germline CDR1 and CDR2: SQVTM and ANQGSEA. The CDR3 is 16 amino acids. The junction had 16 bases not matched to a gene; V was cut back by 6 bases and J by 4 bases.

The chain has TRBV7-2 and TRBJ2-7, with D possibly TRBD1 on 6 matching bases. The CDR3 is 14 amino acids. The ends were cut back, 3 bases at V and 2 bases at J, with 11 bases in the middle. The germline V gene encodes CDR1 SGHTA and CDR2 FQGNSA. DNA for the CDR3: TGTGCCAGCAGCTTCTCCAGGGACACCTACGAGCAGTACTTC. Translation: CASSFSRDTYEQYF.

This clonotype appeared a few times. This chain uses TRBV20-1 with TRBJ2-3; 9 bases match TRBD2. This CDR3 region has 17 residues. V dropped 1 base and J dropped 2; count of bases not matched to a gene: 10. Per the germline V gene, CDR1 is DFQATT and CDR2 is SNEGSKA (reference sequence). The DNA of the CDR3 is TGCAGTGCTAGAGCTTGGGGAGCGGGGGGCTACACAGATACGCAGTATTTT. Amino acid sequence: CSARAWGAGGYTDTQYF.

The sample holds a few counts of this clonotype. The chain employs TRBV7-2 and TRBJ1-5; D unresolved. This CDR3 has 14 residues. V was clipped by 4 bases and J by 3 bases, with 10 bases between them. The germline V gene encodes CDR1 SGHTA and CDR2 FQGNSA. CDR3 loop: CASSSELFNQPQHF. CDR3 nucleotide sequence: TGTGCCAGCAGCTCAGAGTTGTTCAATCAGCCCCAGCATTTT.

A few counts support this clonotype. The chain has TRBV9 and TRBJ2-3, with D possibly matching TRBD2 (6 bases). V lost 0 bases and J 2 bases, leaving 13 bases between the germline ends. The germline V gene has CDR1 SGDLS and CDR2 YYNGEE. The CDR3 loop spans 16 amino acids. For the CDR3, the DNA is TGTGCCAGCAGCGTAGATTGGCTAGCGCCCACAGATACGCAGTATTTT. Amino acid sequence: CASSVDWLAPTDTQYF.

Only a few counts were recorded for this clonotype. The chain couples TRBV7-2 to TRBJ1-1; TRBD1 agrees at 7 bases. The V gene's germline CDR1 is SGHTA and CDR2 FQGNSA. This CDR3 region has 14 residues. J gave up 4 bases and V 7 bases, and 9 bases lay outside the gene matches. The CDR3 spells CASNQGGGITEAFF. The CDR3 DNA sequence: TGTGCCAGCAACCAGGGGGGCGGGATCACTGAAGCTTTCTTT.

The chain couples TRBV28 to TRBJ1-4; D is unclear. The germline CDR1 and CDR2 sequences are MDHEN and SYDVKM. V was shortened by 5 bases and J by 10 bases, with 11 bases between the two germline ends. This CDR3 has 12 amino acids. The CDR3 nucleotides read TGTGCCAGCAGTCCCCCCCGCGGAAAACTGTTTTTT. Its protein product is CASSPPRGKLFF.

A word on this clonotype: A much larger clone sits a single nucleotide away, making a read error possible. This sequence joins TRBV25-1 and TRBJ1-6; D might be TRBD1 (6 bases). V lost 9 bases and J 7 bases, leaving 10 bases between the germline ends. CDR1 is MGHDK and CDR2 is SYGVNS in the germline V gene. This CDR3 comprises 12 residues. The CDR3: CASNRENSPLHF. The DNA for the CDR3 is TGTGCCAGTAACAGGGAGAATTCACCCCTCCACTTT.

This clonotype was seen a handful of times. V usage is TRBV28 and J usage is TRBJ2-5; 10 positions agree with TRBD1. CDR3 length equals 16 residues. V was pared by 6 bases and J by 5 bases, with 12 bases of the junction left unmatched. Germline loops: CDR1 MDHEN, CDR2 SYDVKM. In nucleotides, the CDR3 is TGTGCCAGCAGCGAATCCGACAGGGGGCGCATGGAGACCCAGTACTTC. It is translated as CASSESDRGRMETQYF.

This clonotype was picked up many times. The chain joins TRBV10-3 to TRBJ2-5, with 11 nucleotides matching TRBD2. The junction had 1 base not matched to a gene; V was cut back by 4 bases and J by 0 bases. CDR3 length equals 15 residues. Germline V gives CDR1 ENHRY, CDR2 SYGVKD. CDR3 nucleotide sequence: TGTGCCATCAGTGCGACTAGCGGGAACCAAGAGACCCAGTACTTC. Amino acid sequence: CAISATSGNQETQYF.

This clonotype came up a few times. CDR3 loop: CASSFSGIWTDTQYF. CDR3 sequence (DNA): TGTGCCAGCAGCTTTTCAGGGATATGGACAGATACGCAGTATTTT. This chain connects TRBV7-2 to TRBJ2-3; tentative D call: TRBD1 (5 bases). There are 15 residues in the CDR3. V gave up 3 bases and J gave up 3 bases, with 13 bases separating them. The germline V gene has CDR1 SGHTA and CDR2 FQGNSA.

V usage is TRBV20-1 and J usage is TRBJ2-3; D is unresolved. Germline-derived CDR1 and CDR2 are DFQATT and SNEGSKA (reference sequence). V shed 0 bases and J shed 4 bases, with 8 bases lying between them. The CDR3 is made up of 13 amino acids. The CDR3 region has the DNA TGCAGTGCTAGAGATTCCTACGCAGATACGCAGTATTTT. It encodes CSARDSYADTQYF.

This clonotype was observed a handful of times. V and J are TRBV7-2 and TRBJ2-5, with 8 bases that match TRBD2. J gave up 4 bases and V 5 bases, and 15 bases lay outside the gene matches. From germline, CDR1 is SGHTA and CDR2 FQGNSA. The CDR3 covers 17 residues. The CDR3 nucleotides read TGTGCCAGCAGCCCCAGGTGGGGGGCGGGAGGAGGAGAGACCCAGTACTTC. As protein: CASSPRWGAGGGETQYF.

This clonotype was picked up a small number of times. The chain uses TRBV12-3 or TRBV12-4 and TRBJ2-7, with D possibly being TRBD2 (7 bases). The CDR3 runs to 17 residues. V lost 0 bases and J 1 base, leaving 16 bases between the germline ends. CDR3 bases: TGTGCCAGCAGTTTAGCGCATAGGGGGGGGTATTCCTACGAGCAGTACTTC. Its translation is CASSLAHRGGYSYEQYF.

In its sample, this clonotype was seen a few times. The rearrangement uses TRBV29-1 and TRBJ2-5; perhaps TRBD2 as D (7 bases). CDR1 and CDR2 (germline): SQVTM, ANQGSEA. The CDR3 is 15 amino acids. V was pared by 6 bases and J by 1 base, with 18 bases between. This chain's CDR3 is CSVDRAGASQETQYF. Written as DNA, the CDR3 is TGCAGCGTCGATCGGGCGGGGGCAAGCCAAGAGACCCAGTACTTC.

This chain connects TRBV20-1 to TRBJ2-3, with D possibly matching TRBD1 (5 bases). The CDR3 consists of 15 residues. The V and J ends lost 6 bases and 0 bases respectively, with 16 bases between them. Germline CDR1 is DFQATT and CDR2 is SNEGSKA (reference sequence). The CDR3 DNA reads TGCAGTGCCGCGTGGGGCCCTACTAGCACAGATACGCAGTATTTT. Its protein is CSAAWGPTSTDTQYF.